The 21 T cell receptor beta chains given below trace back to one sample, sequenced in a study of T cells after yellow fever vaccination (dated by TCRdb to about 2019). The treatment or condition tag for this specimen amounts to: live attenuated yellow fever vaccine strain. Library preparation employed 5' RACE. The run used an Illumina HiSeq 2500. The public reads were run again by TCRdb, first through fastp at Q25 and then through MiXCR, and only productive beta chains were kept. For every CDR3 protein sequence, its rows merge into one entry that carries the most common genes and DNA. The sample table shows 200,000 to 300,000 distinct CDR3 sequences, and under 15% are seen once. The ten largest clones add up to around 0.55% of the sample. The sample consisted of CD4+ T cells sorted from PBMCs, taken 45 days after the yellow fever booster vaccination. The origin of the receptors is a man aged 25 to 45 who received the YFV17D yellow fever vaccine.

This clonotype was recorded a few times. CDR3: CASSRRDRGNEQYF. The CDR3 DNA sequence: TGCGCCAGCAGCCGAAGGGACAGGGGAAACGAGCAGTACTTC. The genes are TRBV5-1 and TRBJ2-7; 10 bases align to TRBD1. There are 14 residues in the CDR3. Looked up from germline, CDR1 is SGHRS and CDR2 is YFSETQ. The trim removed 4 bases at V and 5 bases at J, leaving 6 bases unmatched.

This clonotype was counted a few times. The CDR3 coding sequence is TGCAGCGCGTCGGGGCAAAGCACAGATACGCAGTATTTT. As protein: CSASGQSTDTQYF. This sequence joins TRBV29-1 and TRBJ2-3; perhaps D is TRBD1 or TRBD2 (5 bases each). The CDR3 extends over 13 amino acids. V was clipped by 7 bases and J by 0 bases, with 11 bases between them. Germline V gene sequence: CDR1 SQVTM, CDR2 ANQGSEA.

The table lists this clonotype with a few counts. The gene calls are TRBV7-2 and TRBJ1-2; TRBD1 agrees at 7 bases. V trimming: 4 bases; J trimming: 5 bases; junction bases outside the gene matches: 7. The CDR3 length is 14 residues. The germline V gene encodes CDR1 SGHTA and CDR2 FQGNSA. This CDR3 reads CASSWRGTEYGYTF. As DNA, the CDR3 is TGTGCCAGCAGCTGGAGAGGGACAGAATATGGCTACACCTTC.

The gene calls are TRBV29-1 and TRBJ2-7, with TRBD2 matching 9 bases. Germline V gene lookup returns CDR1 SQVTM and CDR2 ANQGSEA. This CDR3 spans 14 amino acids. V gave up 4 bases and J gave up 2 bases; unmatched junction bases: 6. In nucleotides, the CDR3 is TGCAGCGTTGGAACGACTAGCGGCACCTACGAGCAGTACTTC. Translated, it gives CSVGTTSGTYEQYF.

This clonotype was detected a few times. CDR3 loop: CASNPSLETQYF. CDR3 DNA: TGTGCCAGCAACCCCTCTCTGGAGACCCAGTACTTC. The genes are TRBV7-9 and TRBJ2-5; D gene ambiguous. Between the trimmed V and J ends, which lost 7 bases and 5 bases, there was a span of 11 bases. The CDR3 loop spans 12 amino acids. CDR1 is SEHNR, CDR2 FQNEAQ, per germline (reference sequence).

This clonotype was picked up a small number of times. The rearrangement uses TRBV7-2 and TRBJ2-1, with TRBD1 matching over 7 bases. With 6 bases clipped from V and 7 bases from J, the junction kept 15 bases outside the gene matches. CDR3 size: 16 residues. The germline CDR1 and CDR2 sequences are SGHTA and FQGNSA. The CDR3 DNA reads TGTGCCAGCAGACATGGGGCCGGGACAGCCAGAAATGAGCAGTTCTTC. Encoded protein: CASRHGAGTARNEQFF.

The chain recombines TRBV9 with TRBJ2-3, with 12 bases identical to TRBD1. V was clipped by 4 bases and J by 2 bases; unmatched bases: 5. The CDR3 covers 16 residues. Germline V gives CDR1 SGDLS, CDR2 YYNGEE. CDR3 sequence (DNA): TGTGCCAGCAGCCCGGGACAGGGGGCTGACACAGATACGCAGTATTTT. This encodes CASSPGQGADTDTQYF.

The chain recombines TRBV27 with TRBJ2-5; D unclear. This CDR3 spans 14 amino acids. Germline-derived CDR1 and CDR2 are MNHEY and SMNVEV (reference sequence). V lost 4 bases to trimming and J lost 7 bases, with 16 bases between them. The CDR3 reads CASSSRTTLGTQYF. In nucleotides, the CDR3 is TGTGCCAGCAGTTCCCGCACTACCCTCGGGACCCAGTACTTC.

This clonotype was seen only a few times. The chain combines TRBV18 with TRBJ1-1, with D possibly matching TRBD1 (5 bases). The germline V gene has CDR1 KGHSH and CDR2 LQKENI. V lost 2 bases, J lost 5 bases, and 15 bases lay in between. CDR3 size: 15 residues. This CDR3 is CASSPSGQGSTEAFF. In nucleotides, the CDR3 is TGTGCCAGCTCACCATCCGGGCAGGGAAGTACTGAAGCTTTCTTT.

The chain joins TRBV12-3 or TRBV12-4 to TRBJ1-6; D is unresolved. Trimming left V 0 bases short and J 6 bases short, with 6 bases between. The CDR3 length is 14 residues. The CDR3 protein is CASSLAVPNSPLHF. Here the CDR3 DNA reads TGTGCCAGCAGTTTAGCTGTTCCTAATTCACCCCTCCACTTT.

The chain is built from TRBV4-2 and TRBJ1-1, with 8 bases aligning to TRBD1. The V gene's germline CDR1 is LGHNA and CDR2 YNFKEQ. V dropped 0 bases and J dropped 6; count of bases not matched to a gene: 6. The CDR3 is 15 residues long. The CDR3 DNA follows: TGTGCCAGCAGCCAAGATGGACAGGGAGGCTCTGAAGCTTTCTTT. Protein: CASSQDGQGGSEAFF.

This clonotype was recorded at least ten times. The chain is built from TRBV29-1 and TRBJ2-1; 8 bases are a match to TRBD2. The germline gives CDR1 SQVTM, CDR2 ANQGSEA. This CDR3 region has 16 residues. J was trimmed by 0 bases and V by 4 bases; bases with no gene match: 8. DNA of the CDR3: TGCAGCGTTGCTAGCGGGCTGGATAGCTCCTACAATGAGCAGTTCTTC. Residues: CSVASGLDSSYNEQFF.

This clonotype was counted many times. The chain joins TRBV28 to TRBJ2-2; no reliable D call. The CDR3 sequence is 11 residues long. V lost 3 bases and J lost 7, with 3 bases in between. Germline V gene data show CDR1 as MDHEN and CDR2 as SYDVKM. The CDR3 here is CASSFRGELFF. For the CDR3, the DNA is TGTGCCAGCAGTTTCCGCGGGGAGCTGTTTTTT.

This clonotype was found many times. The chain recombines TRBV29-1 with TRBJ1-2; D gene uncertain. Germline V lookup: CDR1 SQVTM, CDR2 ANQGSEA. This CDR3 spans 12 amino acids. V was pared by 3 bases and J by 5 bases, with 10 bases between. The CDR3 bases are TGCAGCGTTGAGGGTAGACTATATGGCTACACCTTC. It codes for CSVEGRLYGYTF.

The sample holds many counts of this clonotype. V gene TRBV12-5 combines with J gene TRBJ2-5, with TRBD2 matching 7 bases. Germline V lookup: CDR1 LGHNT, CDR2 FRNRAP. The CDR3 sequence is 13 residues long. V lost 6 bases and J lost 5; bases outside the gene matches: 6. The CDR3: CASGPSGGETQYF. For the CDR3, the DNA is TGTGCTAGTGGCCCCTCCGGGGGGGAGACCCAGTACTTC.

V gene TRBV15 combines with J gene TRBJ2-1; 10 bases line up with TRBD2. The CDR3 length is 15 residues. After removal of 5 bases from V and 7 bases from J, the junction contained 8 bases not matched to a gene. Germline V gene lookup returns CDR1 LNHNV and CDR2 YYDKDF (reference sequence). The CDR3 protein is CATSLSGRGSNEQFF. CDR3 DNA: TGTGCCACCAGCCTAAGCGGGAGGGGTAGTAATGAGCAGTTCTTC.

Many counts were recorded for this clonotype. The rearrangement joins TRBV21-1 to TRBJ2-4; the D segment call TRBD1 is taken from the table without a DNA check. TRBV21-1 is tagged as a pseudogene. The CDR3 covers 12 residues. CDR3 region: CASSRGHSLSDF. CDR3 DNA sequence: TGTGCCAGCAGCAGGGGACATTCATTATCGGACTTC.

This clonotype was seen at least ten times. This chain connects TRBV4-2 to TRBJ1-1; D unclear. Trimming shortened V by 5 bases and J by 0 bases, and 16 bases separated the two germline ends. Germline V CDR1 and CDR2: LGHNA, YNFKEQ. The length of the CDR3 is 16 residues. CDR3 in DNA: TGTGCCAGCAGCGCTATCGTCAGGTCCTTGAACACTGAAGCTTTCTTT. Amino acid sequence: CASSAIVRSLNTEAFF.

The J gene is TRBJ2-3, the V gene TRBV20-1; no reliable D call. Germline V gene lookup returns CDR1 DFQATT and CDR2 SNEGSKA (reference sequence). V was cut by 1 base and J by 0 bases, with 11 bases left in between. The CDR3 covers 15 residues. CDR3 loop: CSARGSGASTDTQYF. CDR3 DNA: TGCAGTGCTAGAGGTTCCGGCGCCAGCACAGATACGCAGTATTTT.

Only a few counts were recorded for this clonotype. The V and J genes are TRBV20-1 and TRBJ1-3, with 7 bases matching TRBD1. The CDR3 totals 15 residues. CDR1 and CDR2 (germline): DFQATT, SNEGSKA (reference sequence). Losses at the gene ends were 0 bases for V and 4 bases for J; bases not matched to a gene: 6. CDR3: CSARDGRGLGNTIYF. CDR3 bases: TGCAGTGCTAGAGACGGGAGGGGGCTCGGAAACACCATATATTTT.

This clonotype was counted between two and nine times. The rearrangement links TRBV4-3 to TRBJ2-2; 10 bases line up with TRBD2. CDR1 and CDR2 from the germline V gene are LGHNA and YSLEER. This CDR3 contains 18 residues. Trimming removed 0 bases from V and 6 bases from J; junction bases left unmatched: 10. CDR3 in DNA: TGCGCCAGCAGCCAAGAGGCCAGCGGGAGGGCCAGGGCCGGGGAGCTGTTTTTT. As protein: CASSQEASGRARAGELFF.